Sequencing of this TCR beta chain was carried out in a study of blood T cell repertoires in COVID-19. Study-wide context: Samples of COVID-19 (acute and convalescent) were obtained from the United States, Italy and Spain. Sources were T cells, B-cell-depleted T cells, or PBMCs; the material itself was cDNA or gDNA.

This clone has a single count. In germline, CDR1 is KGHSH, CDR2 LQKENI. This CDR3 is 15 amino acids long. The junction had 6 bases not matched to a gene; V was cut back by 2 bases and J by 4 bases. Under the authors' procedure: By means of reference gene primer amplification, nucleated cell counts were estimated. Measured with immunoSEQ multiplex PCR; TCRdb has only the in-frame clones, and not every one. For V, J and clone size, that table is used; D and trimming come from the DNA. The sample records 200,000 to 300,000 clones, about 90% being singletons. The rearrangement joins TRBV18 to TRBJ1-1, with 8 bases lining up with TRBD1. Specimen: peripheral blood. The receptor's source is a man aged 60 to 69 who had recovered from COVID-19. The CDR3 DNA reads TGTGCCAGCTCACCATTGGGACAGGCGACCACTGAAGCTTTCTTT. Encoded protein: CASSPLGQATTEAFF.